These T cell receptor beta chains were read from a single sample in a study of blood T cell repertoires in COVID-19. Assay used: immunoSEQ multiplex PCR; TCRdb lists only in-frame clones, some missing. Of about 52,000 clones detected, 90% appear once; the ten largest clones hold over 3%. The specimen sequenced was peripheral blood. The receptors come from a human donor in a cohort sampled during active COVID-19. The CDR3 runs from the conserved cysteine through the conserved F or W. A D gene is named only where the DNA matches it firmly. Some rows mark clone size as missing; the rest say once, few, many or name a class of expanded clone.

clone_size	cdr3_length	j_call	d_call	v_call	cdr3_aa	cdr3_nt
-	14	TRBJ2-1	-	TRBV5-1	CASSLFSGPNEQFF	TGCGCCAGCAGCTTGTTTTCAGGCCCCAATGAGCAGTTCTTC
-	15	TRBJ2-3	-	TRBV27	CASSSGTLSTDTQYF	TGTGCCAGCAGTTCCGGGACATTGAGCACAGATACGCAGTATTTT
-	13	TRBJ2-7	TRBD1	TRBV15	CATGTGGTYEQYF	TGTGCCACCGGGACAGGGGGCACCTACGAGCAGTACTTC
-	14	TRBJ2-2	TRBD1	TRBV25-1	CASSLVRGTGELFF	TGTGCCAGCAGCCTTGTCAGGGGGACCGGGGAGCTGTTTTTT
-	15	TRBJ2-2	TRBD2	TRBV6-5	CASSPGRGTTGELFF	TGTGCCAGCAGCCCAGGGAGGGGTACGACCGGGGAGCTGTTTTTT
-	13	TRBJ1-6	-	TRBV2	CASAGHEDSPLHF	TGTGCCAGCGCAGGGCACGAGGATTCACCCCTCCACTTT
-	16	TRBJ2-3	TRBD2	TRBV5-1	CASSALTSGSTDTQYF	TGCGCCAGCAGCGCCCTGACTAGCGGGAGCACAGATACGCAGTATTTT
-	14	TRBJ1-1	-	TRBV11-3	CASRLEGANTEAFF	TGTGCCAGCCGCCTCGAAGGGGCGAACACTGAAGCTTTCTTT
-	15	TRBJ2-1	TRBD2	TRBV7-9	CASSLPAGVRNEQFF	TGTGCCAGCAGCTTACCGGCGGGAGTAAGGAATGAGCAGTTCTTC
-	15	TRBJ2-7	-	TRBV30	CAWISPGNPSYEQYF	TGTGCCTGGATCTCCCCAGGGAACCCCTCCTACGAGCAGTACTTC
-	14	TRBJ2-7	-	TRBV11-2	CASSQDSSSYEQYF	TGTGCCAGCAGCCAGGACAGTAGCTCCTACGAGCAGTACTTC
-	14	TRBJ2-7	-	TRBV2	CASISDSSSYEQYF	TGTGCCAGCATTAGTGACAGCAGCTCCTACGAGCAGTACTTC
-	15	TRBJ2-3	TRBD2	TRBV18	CASSPPTSAADTQYF	TGTGCCAGCTCACCCCCGACTAGCGCCGCAGATACGCAGTATTTT
-	16	TRBJ2-1	TRBD1	TRBV5-4	CASSLGPRTGIDEQFF	TGTGCCAGCAGCTTGGGTCCCAGGACAGGGATCGATGAGCAGTTCTTC
-	15	TRBJ2-7	-	TRBV7-9	CASSLSGGARYEQYF	TGTGCCAGCAGCCTTTCCGGAGGGGCGCGGTACGAGCAGTACTTC
-	14	TRBJ2-3	TRBD1	TRBV20-1	CSASRQGVTDTQYF	TGCAGTGCTAGTCGACAGGGGGTCACAGATACGCAGTATTTT
-	15	TRBJ2-3	TRBD2	TRBV18	CASSPLAGVTDTQYF	TGTGCCAGCTCACCACTAGCGGGAGTGACAGATACGCAGTATTTT
-	14	TRBJ2-2	-	TRBV19	CASSFSGYTGELFF	TGTGCCAGTAGTTTTTCAGGGTACACCGGGGAGCTGTTTTTT
-	20	TRBJ2-7	TRBD2	TRBV28	CASRPPTRGLAGMEGNEQYF	TGTGCCAGCAGACCTCCAACCCGCGGACTAGCGGGGATGGAGGGGAACGAGCAGTACTTC
-	16	TRBJ2-1	-	TRBV5-4	CASSLGNREPYNEQFF	TGTGCCAGCAGCTTGGGAAATCGGGAACCCTACAATGAGCAGTTCTTC
few	14	TRBJ1-1	-	TRBV5-6	CASSLVQTNTEAFF	TGTGCCAGCAGCTTGGTACAGACGAACACTGAAGCTTTCTTT
-	14	TRBJ2-7	TRBD2	TRBV2	CASTRAGESYEQYF	TGTGCCAGCACGAGGGCGGGAGAGTCCTACGAGCAGTACTTC
few	14	TRBJ2-2	-	TRBV19	CASNLALLTGELFF	TGTGCCAGTAACCTTGCCCTACTTACCGGGGAGCTGTTTTTT
-	15	TRBJ2-5	-	TRBV5-1	CASSLYGGLRETQYF	TGCGCCAGCAGCTTATACGGGGGGCTTCGAGAGACCCAGTACTTC
-	16	TRBJ2-7	TRBD2	TRBV7-2	CASSPGVGRTSYEQYF	TGTGCCAGCAGCCCCGGAGTCGGGAGGACGTCCTACGAGCAGTACTTC
-	17	TRBJ2-7	TRBD2	TRBV4-1	CASSQEDDLAGSYEQYF	TGCGCCAGCAGCCAAGAGGACGACCTAGCGGGGTCCTACGAGCAGTACTTC
-	16	TRBJ2-1	-	TRBV27	CASSLRDSNLLNEQFF	TGTGCCAGCAGTTTGAGGGACTCAAACCTCCTCAATGAGCAGTTCTTC
-	15	TRBJ1-5	-	TRBV7-8	CASSLDGGSSQPQHF	TGTGCCAGCAGCTTAGATGGGGGGTCTAGTCAGCCCCAGCATTTT
-	18	TRBJ2-1	TRBD2	TRBV7-2	CASSFPRTSGHSYNEQFF	TGTGCCAGCAGCTTTCCCCGGACTAGCGGGCACTCCTACAATGAGCAGTTCTTC
-	15	TRBJ2-1	TRBD2	TRBV6-1	CASSELAGSYNEQFF	TGTGCCAGCAGTGAACTAGCGGGCTCCTACAATGAGCAGTTCTTC
-	14	TRBJ1-5	-	TRBV2	CASRRDISNQPQHF	TGTGCCAGCAGGAGGGACATTAGCAATCAGCCCCAGCATTTT
-	15	TRBJ2-1	TRBD2	TRBV11-3	CASSLLAGGYNEQFF	TGTGCCAGCAGCCTGTTAGCGGGGGGGTACAATGAGCAGTTCTTC
-	13	TRBJ2-5	-	TRBV27	CASSWSGQETQYF	TGTGCCAGCAGTTGGTCAGGGCAAGAGACCCAGTACTTC
-	15	TRBJ2-6	-	TRBV28	CASSLHRVSANVLTF	TGTGCCAGCAGTTTACACAGGGTGTCGGCCAACGTCCTGACTTTC
-	15	TRBJ2-5	TRBD1	TRBV3-1/TRBV3-2	CASSQWQGAGETQYF	TGTGCCAGCAGCCAGTGGCAGGGGGCGGGAGAGACCCAGTACTTC
-	12	TRBJ2-3	-	TRBV30	CAWSTGTDTQYF	TGTGCCTGGAGTACCGGGACAGATACGCAGTATTTT
-	15	TRBJ2-3	-	TRBV6-5	CASSTLAASTDTQYF	TGTGCCAGCAGTACCCTAGCAGCTAGCACAGATACGCAGTATTTT